This T cell receptor beta chain was profiled in a study of cytomegalovirus exposure and HLA in healthy donors. Findings and caveats of the study: Later analysis identified a missense DCLRE1C variant that was linked to TCR beta V- and J-gene trimming. Cytomegalovirus association was assigned to around 150 TCR beta chains. In vitro experiments confirmed that three CMV-associated chains were specific for CMV antigens.

This clone has only a few counts. Its antigen is not identified. Primers for the PCR totalled 60 Vbeta and 13 Jbeta. TCRdb's table, derived via immunoSEQ multiplex PCR, lists solely in-frame clones and lacks some. The profile shows 180,000 or so clones, about 9% of them singletons. V gave up 4 bases and J gave up 5 bases, with 14 bases separating them. This CDR3 comprises 15 residues. In germline, CDR1 is SGHTA, CDR2 FQGNSA. The sample comprised PBMCs. This chain links TRBV7-2 with TRBJ1-4, with D perhaps TRBD1 (6 bases). This receptor was obtained from a woman in her 30s in good health and CMV-seropositive. CDR3 residues: CASSYSRTVNEKLFF. CDR3 in DNA: TGTGCCAGCAGCTACAGTCGGACAGTAAATGAAAAACTGTTTTTT.